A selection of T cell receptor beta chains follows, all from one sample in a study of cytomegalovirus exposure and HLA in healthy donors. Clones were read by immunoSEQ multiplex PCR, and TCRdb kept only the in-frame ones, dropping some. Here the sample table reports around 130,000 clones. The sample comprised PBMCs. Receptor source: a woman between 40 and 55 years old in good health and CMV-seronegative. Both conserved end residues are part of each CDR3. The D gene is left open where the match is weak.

CASSRQGTYNEQFF	TGTGCCAGTAGTAGACAGGGTACTTACAATGAGCAGTTCTTC	TRBV19	TRBD1	TRBJ2-1	14
CASSIIPPGNTEAFF	TGTGCCAGTAGTATAATCCCCCCAGGGAACACTGAAGCTTTCTTT	TRBV19	NA	TRBJ1-1	15
CASSPQGATEAFF	TGTGCCAGCAGCCCACAGGGGGCCACTGAAGCTTTCTTT	TRBV7-3	TRBD1	TRBJ1-1	13
CASSFDFQATF	TGTGCCAGCAGCTTCGACTTCCAAGCCACCTTC	TRBV7-9	NA	TRBJ1-2	11
CASSEGGGYGYTF	TGTGCCAGCAGTGAGGGGGGGGGCTATGGCTACACCTTC	TRBV28	NA	TRBJ1-2	13
CASSQRGTDTQYF	TGCGCCAGCAGCCAGAGGGGGACAGATACGCAGTATTTT	TRBV4-3	NA	TRBJ2-3	13
CASSNRDRNVYTF	TGTGCCAGCAGCAACCGGGACAGAAACGTCTACACCTTC	TRBV7-2	TRBD1	TRBJ1-2	13
CASSLRTSGGAYNEQFF	TGCGCCAGCAGCCTAAGGACTAGCGGGGGGGCCTACAATGAGCAGTTCTTC	TRBV4-3	TRBD2	TRBJ2-1	17
CASSPDRGNDEQFF	TGTGCCAGCAGCCCGGACAGGGGAAACGATGAGCAGTTCTTC	TRBV2	TRBD1	TRBJ2-1	14
CASSVSQGSYEQYF	TGTGCCAGCAGCGTATCCCAGGGGAGTTACGAGCAGTACTTC	TRBV9	NA	TRBJ2-7	14
CASNFQGGDTQYF	TGTGCCAGCAACTTCCAGGGGGGAGATACGCAGTATTTT	TRBV6-5	NA	TRBJ2-3	13
CASSLTGSAGELFF	TGCGCCAGCAGCTTGACAGGGTCGGCCGGGGAGCTGTTTTTT	TRBV5-1	NA	TRBJ2-2	14
CASSSGGNEQFF	TGTGCCAGTAGTAGCGGGGGGAATGAGCAGTTCTTC	TRBV19	TRBD2	TRBJ2-1	12
CASSRDFTDTQYF	TGTGCCAGCAGCCGGGACTTTACAGATACGCAGTATTTT	TRBV6-5	NA	TRBJ2-3	13
CASSGGAGANVLTF	TGTGCCAGCAGTGGGGGGGCTGGGGCCAACGTCCTGACTTTC	TRBV6-6	TRBD2	TRBJ2-6	14
CASSQNPPGQGSDTQYF	TGTGCCAGCAGCCAAAACCCCCCAGGACAGGGATCAGATACGCAGTATTTT	TRBV2	TRBD1	TRBJ2-3	17
CASSSRDTYNSPLHF	TGCGCCAGCAGCTCCCGGGACACGTATAATTCACCCCTCCACTTT	TRBV5-1	NA	TRBJ1-6	15
CASGFRQGGTEAFF	TGTGCCAGCGGCTTTCGACAGGGTGGCACTGAAGCTTTCTTT	TRBV6-5	TRBD1	TRBJ1-1	14
CASTHLGGNTEAFF	TGTGCCAGCACCCACTTGGGGGGAAACACTGAAGCTTTCTTT	TRBV13	NA	TRBJ1-1	14
CSVVTYNEQFF	TGCAGCGTTGTCACCTACAATGAGCAGTTCTTC	TRBV29-1	NA	TRBJ2-1	11
CAVAGAQPQHF	TGTGCCGTAGCTGGGGCCCAGCCCCAGCATTTT	TRBV6-1	NA	TRBJ1-5	11
CASSYPGTAQETQYF	TGTGCCAGCAGTTACCCAGGGACAGCCCAAGAGACCCAGTACTTC	TRBV6-6	TRBD1	TRBJ2-5	15
CASSSSRVSGNTIYF	TGTGCCAGCAGCTCATCCAGGGTCTCTGGAAACACCATATATTTT	TRBV13	NA	TRBJ1-3	15
CASSHDNRANTEAFF	TGTGCCAGCAGCCATGATAACAGGGCAAACACTGAAGCTTTCTTT	TRBV7-8	NA	TRBJ1-1	15
CASHRGSPAEETQYF	TGTGCCAGCCATAGGGGCTCTCCGGCGGAAGAGACCCAGTACTTC	TRBV18	NA	TRBJ2-5	15